This T cell receptor (beta chain) stems from a study of blood T cell repertoires in COVID-19. Study background: Researchers got acute and convalescent COVID-19 samples from the United States, Italy and Spain. T cells, B-cell-depleted T cells, or PBMCs supplied cDNA or gDNA.

Original handling: Estimated nucleated cell counts came from reference gene primer amplification. The data were produced by immunoSEQ multiplex PCR, yet TCRdb's version contains in-frame clones alone and is incomplete. From that table come the V and J calls and clone size; the DNA was used to work out D and trimming. The sample has 310,000 or so clones; around 82% are singletons. Trimming removed 3 bases at V and 5 bases at J, with 11 bases between. CDR1 and CDR2 (germline): MNHEY, SMNVEV (reference sequence). The CDR3 spans 13 residues. The origin of this receptor is a woman in her forties or fifties with acute or convalescent COVID-19. The sample consisted of peripheral blood. The V call is TRBV27, the J call TRBJ2-7, with D perhaps TRBD2 (5 bases). The CDR3 sequence is CASSLPAGNEQYF. The CDR3 DNA is TGTGCCAGCAGTTTGCCCGCCGGGAACGAGCAGTACTTC.